This T cell receptor beta chain was captured in a study of cytomegalovirus exposure and HLA in healthy donors. This CDR3 spans 15 amino acids. From germline, CDR1 is SGHTA and CDR2 FQGNSA. Trimming took 2 bases from V and 4 from J, leaving 15 bases between them. Only in-frame clones appear in the TCRdb table, and some are missing; sequencing was by immunoSEQ multiplex PCR. In the table there are 55,000 to 75,000 clones, 85% to 95% of which are singletons. The chain joins TRBV7-2 to TRBJ2-7; weak D call: TRBD1 (5 bases). The sequenced sample consisted of PBMCs. The receptor's source is a man aged 18 to 35 in good health and CMV-seropositive. The CDR3 sequence: CASSLLAGAVYEQYF. The CDR3 coding sequence is TGTGCCAGCAGCTTACTGGCTGGGGCGGTATACGAGCAGTACTTC. Filled out from reference TRBV7-2 and TRBJ2-7, the complete variable domain reads GAGVSQSPSNKVTEKGKDVELRCDPISGHTALYWYRQSLGQGLEFLIYFQGNSAPDKSGLPSDRFSAERTGGSVSTLTIQRTQQEDSAVYLCASSLLAGAVYEQYFGPGTRLTVT.